This T cell receptor beta chain derives from a study of blood T cells in healthy people across ages. The authors isolated at least 6.5 million PBMCs per sample. The germline CDR1 and CDR2 sequences are DFQATT and SNEGSKA (reference sequence). CDR3 length: 16 residues. Germline trimming cut 1 base from V and 3 bases from J; bases unmatched to any gene: 10. This clonotype was detected only a few times. Next came a second PCR, run for about 7 to 12 cycles, which used a sample-barcoded 5' primer along with a J-beta primer mix. The yield of each sample was at least 2.5 million CDR3-containing paired-end reads. TCRdb called the 5' RACE reads again in MiXCR, with one record for every CDR3 protein. The sample holds some 750,000 distinct CDR3 sequences, 20% to 25% seen once.

The sequenced sample consisted of blood. The chain combines TRBV20-1 with TRBJ2-7; TRBD2 aligns across 9 bases. This clonotype originated in a man between 65 and 80 years old in good health. CDR3 in amino acids: CSARGYSGGPRYEQYF. The CDR3 DNA follows: TGCAGTGCTAGAGGGTATAGCGGGGGCCCTCGCTACGAGCAGTACTTC.